These 17 T cell receptor beta chains originate from one sample sequenced in a study. In TCRdb, the 5' RACE reads were re-called with MiXCR into one record per CDR3 protein. The sample holds 35,000 to 50,000 distinct CDR3 sequences, 22% seen once. Treg sorting used a CD4+CD25+CD127-/low gate. The sequenced sample consisted of Tregs sorted from blood. These receptors were taken from a female donor with breast cancer.

The rearrangement uses TRBV7-8 and TRBJ2-7; 7 nucleotides match TRBD1. Germline CDR1 is SGHVS and CDR2 is FQNEAQ. This CDR3 has 12 amino acids. J gave up 1 base and V 10 bases, and 4 bases lay outside the gene matches. As DNA, the CDR3 is TGTGCCACAGGACAGGATTCCTACGAGCAGTACTTC. It codes for CATGQDSYEQYF.

The sample holds a few counts of this clonotype. CDR3 amino acids: CASSQVPGQVNEAFF. The CDR3 nucleotides read TGCGCCAGCAGCCAAGTCCCGGGACAGGTAAATGAAGCTTTCTTT. This rearrangement joins TRBV4-1 to TRBJ1-1; 8 bases agree with TRBD1. V dropped 1 base and J dropped 7; count of bases not matched to a gene: 8. Germline CDR1 MGHRA, CDR2 YSYEKL. This CDR3 has 15 amino acids.

This clonotype was seen at least ten times. This chain uses TRBV5-1 with TRBJ2-3, with 13 bases matching TRBD2. V shed 0 bases, J shed 6 bases, and the junction held 4 bases outside the gene matches. CDR1 is SGHRS and CDR2 is YFSETQ in the germline V gene. The CDR3 contains 16 residues. The CDR3: CASSLGTSGRYDTQYF. CDR3 DNA: TGCGCCAGCAGCTTGGGGACTAGCGGGAGATATGATACGCAGTATTTT.

Ten or more counts support this clonotype. This chain links TRBV6-5 with TRBJ2-3; 7 bases align to TRBD2. The junction had 13 bases not matched to a gene; V was cut back by 7 bases and J by 3 bases. This CDR3 is built from 16 residues. Germline CDR1 and CDR2: MNHEY and SVGAGI. As DNA, the CDR3 is TGTGCCAGCAATCTCAGGGCGGGAGTAGGAACAGATACGCAGTATTTT. Translation: CASNLRAGVGTDTQYF.

This clonotype was detected a few times. V and J are TRBV9 and TRBJ2-2; weak D call: TRBD2 (5 bases). CDR1 SGDLS and CDR2 YYNGEE come from the germline V gene. CDR3 length: 14 amino acids. V was clipped by 4 bases and J by 5 bases, with 12 bases between them. In DNA, the CDR3 is TGTGCCAGCAGCCCCACCTCGGGGACCGGGGAGCTGTTTTTT. Its protein is CASSPTSGTGELFF.

This clonotype has ten or more counts. This chain links TRBV12-3 or TRBV12-4 with TRBJ2-2; 7 bases map to TRBD2. V lost 3 bases and J lost 2; bases outside the gene matches: 6. The length of the CDR3 is 16 residues. The DNA for the CDR3 is TGTGCCAGCAGTTTGGGGGGGGGGATCAACACCGGGGAGCTGTTTTTT. Translating gives CASSLGGGINTGELFF.

As concerns this clonotype: A much more abundant neighbour one base away suggests this may be a read error. The CDR3 here is CSGSDEVPEAFF. The CDR3 nucleotides read TGCAGCGGATCGGACGAAGTCCCTGAAGCTTTCTTT. The rearrangement joins TRBV29-1 to TRBJ1-1; no reliable D call. The ends were cut back, 7 bases at V and 6 bases at J, with 15 bases in the middle. The CDR3 sequence is 12 residues long. Germline-derived CDR1 and CDR2 are SQVTM and ANQGSEA.

At least ten counts were recorded for this clonotype. The rearrangement links TRBV3-1 to TRBJ2-1; no definite D call. Germline values: CDR1 LGHDT, CDR2 YNNKEL (reference sequence). This CDR3 has 15 amino acids. Trimming stripped 5 bases from V and 0 bases from J, with 11 bases between. The CDR3 DNA reads as TGTGCCAGCAGCTTGGTGGCGAGCTCCTACAATGAGCAGTTCTTC. Translating it yields CASSLVASSYNEQFF.

A single count supports this clonotype. The rearrangement links TRBV5-1 to TRBJ2-5; 16 nucleotides align to TRBD2. The CDR3 length is 22 residues. Germline V gene data show CDR1 as SGHRS and CDR2 as YFSETQ. Trimming cost V 4 bases and J 3 bases; bases outside gene matches: 21. The CDR3 coding sequence is TGCGCCAGCAGCACCGGACAGGGACCCGCGGGACTAGCGGGAGGGCCGGAAGAGACCCAGTACTTC. This sequence encodes CASSTGQGPAGLAGGPEETQYF.

This clonotype was recorded a few times. The rearrangement links TRBV7-9 to TRBJ1-5; D unclear. The CDR3 consists of 15 residues. Germline V gene sequence: CDR1 SEHNR, CDR2 FQNEAQ (reference sequence). Trimming took 0 bases from V and 0 from J, leaving 6 bases between them. The CDR3 DNA sequence: TGTGCCAGCAGCTTAGCCAAAAATAGCAATCAGCCCCAGCATTTT. Residues: CASSLAKNSNQPQHF. Looking up the rest from reference TRBV7-9 and TRBJ1-5 gives the full variable domain: DTGVSQNPRHKITKRGQNVTFRCDPISEHNRLYWYRQTLGQGPEFLTYFQNEAQLEKSRLLSDRFSAERPKGSFSTLEIQRTEQGDSAMYLCASSLAKNSNQPQHFGDGTRLSIL.

CDR3 in DNA: TGTGCCAGCAGCTTTTCTCCGGTGCGCTCTGGGGCCAACGTCCTGACTTTC. Protein product: CASSFSPVRSGANVLTF. The V gene is TRBV5-6, the J gene TRBJ2-6; D ambiguous. V lost 2 bases, J lost 0 bases, and 12 bases lay in between. The CDR3 consists of 17 residues. From germline, CDR1 is SGHDT and CDR2 YYEEEE. Based on the CDR3 plus reference TRBV5-6 and TRBJ2-6, the full variable domain is DAGVTQSPTHLIKTRGQQVTLRCSPKSGHDTVSWYQQALGQGPQFIFQYYEEEERQRGNFPDRFSGHQFPNYSSELNVNALLLGDSALYLCASSFSPVRSGANVLTFGAGSRLTVL.

This clonotype has at least ten counts. V and J are TRBV9 and TRBJ2-7, with TRBD2 matching over 10 bases. This CDR3 spans 15 amino acids. Trimming cost V 0 bases and J 2 bases; bases outside gene matches: 2. The germline CDR1 and CDR2 sequences are SGDLS and YYNGEE. The CDR3 protein is CASSVGLAGTYEQYF. The CDR3 DNA reads TGTGCCAGCAGCGTAGGACTAGCGGGCACCTACGAGCAGTACTTC.

The sample holds many counts of this clonotype. The rearrangement links TRBV29-1 to TRBJ1-2; no clear D gene. Looked up from germline, CDR1 is SQVTM and CDR2 is ANQGSEA. Trimming stripped 2 bases from V and 7 bases from J, with 11 bases between. The CDR3 consists of 12 residues. In DNA, the CDR3 is TGCAGCGTTGAAATGATCCCGAGTGGCTACACCTTC. Protein sequence: CSVEMIPSGYTF.

This clonotype showed up many times. The chain joins TRBV15 to TRBJ2-1; no clear D gene. Germline CDR1 is LNHNV and CDR2 is YYDKDF (reference sequence). Trimming left V 1 base short and J 0 bases short, with 13 bases between. The CDR3 has 17 amino acids. The CDR3 loop reads CATSRARGMSSYNEQFF. For the CDR3, the DNA is TGTGCCACCAGCAGAGCTCGTGGAATGAGCTCCTACAATGAGCAGTTCTTC. The whole variable domain, remainder taken from reference TRBV15 and TRBJ2-1, is DAMVIQNPRYQVTQFGKPVTLSCSQTLNHNVMYWYQQKSSQAPKLLFHYYDKDFNNEADTPDNFQSRRPNTSFCFLDIRSPGLGDTAMYLCATSRARGMSSYNEQFFGPGTRLTVL.

This clonotype was counted ten times or more. This chain joins TRBV11-2 and TRBJ2-7; D may be TRBD1 or TRBD2 (5 bases each). The V gene lost 0 bases and the J gene lost 0 bases, with 9 bases spanning the gap. This CDR3 has 15 amino acids. CDR1 is SGHAT, CDR2 FQNNGV, per germline. CDR3 protein: CASSLEGRTSYEQYF. The CDR3 DNA reads as TGTGCCAGCAGCTTAGAGGGACGGACCTCCTACGAGCAGTACTTC.

This clonotype was recorded many times. This chain uses TRBV20-1 with TRBJ2-7, with D perhaps TRBD1 (5 bases). This CDR3 comprises 15 residues. The V gene's germline CDR1 is DFQATT and CDR2 SNEGSKA (reference sequence). V dropped 0 bases and J dropped 1 base, with 13 bases sitting between them. DNA of the CDR3: TGCAGTGCTAGAGATCGACAGTCCCTATCCTACGAGCAGTACTTC. Its protein product is CSARDRQSLSYEQYF.

There are many counts of this clonotype. The gene calls are TRBV7-9 and TRBJ2-1, with D uncertain. V lost 0 bases and J 4 bases, leaving 7 bases between the germline ends. Germline V gives CDR1 SEHNR, CDR2 FQNEAQ (reference sequence). The CDR3 is made up of 14 amino acids. CDR3 in amino acids: CASSLASRYNEQFF. The CDR3 DNA sequence: TGTGCCAGCAGCTTAGCGTCTAGGTACAATGAGCAGTTCTTC.